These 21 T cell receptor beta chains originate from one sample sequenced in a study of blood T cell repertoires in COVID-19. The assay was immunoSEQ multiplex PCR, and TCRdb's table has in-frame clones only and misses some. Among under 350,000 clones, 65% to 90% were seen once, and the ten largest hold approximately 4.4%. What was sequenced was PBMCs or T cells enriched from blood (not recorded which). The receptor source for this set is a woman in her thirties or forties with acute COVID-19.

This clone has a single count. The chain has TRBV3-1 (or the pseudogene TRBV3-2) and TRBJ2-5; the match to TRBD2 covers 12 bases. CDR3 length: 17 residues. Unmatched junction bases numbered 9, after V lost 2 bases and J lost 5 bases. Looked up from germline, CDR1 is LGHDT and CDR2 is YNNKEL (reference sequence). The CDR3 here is CASSQRYGLAGGETQYF. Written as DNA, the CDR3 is TGTGCCAGCAGCCAAAGATACGGGCTAGCGGGGGGGGAGACCCAGTACTTC.

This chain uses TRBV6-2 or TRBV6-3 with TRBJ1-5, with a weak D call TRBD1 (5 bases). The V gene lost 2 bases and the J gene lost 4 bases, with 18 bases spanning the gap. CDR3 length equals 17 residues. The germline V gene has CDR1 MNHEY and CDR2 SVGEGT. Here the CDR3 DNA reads TGTGCCAGCAGTTACCCCTTAAGGGGTGGTTGGAATCAGCCCCAGCATTTT. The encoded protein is CASSYPLRGGWNQPQHF.

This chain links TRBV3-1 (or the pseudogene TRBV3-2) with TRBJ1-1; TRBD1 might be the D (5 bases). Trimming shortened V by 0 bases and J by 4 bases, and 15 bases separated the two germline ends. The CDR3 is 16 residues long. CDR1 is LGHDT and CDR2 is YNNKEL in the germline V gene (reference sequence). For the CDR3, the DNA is TGTGCCAGCAGCCAAGACATCGGGGGGTTCGGCACTGAAGCTTTCTTT. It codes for CASSQDIGGFGTEAFF.

This CDR3 reads CAWREGNEQFF. As DNA, the CDR3 is TGTGCCTGGAGGGAAGGCAATGAGCAGTTCTTC. The rearrangement joins TRBV5-4 to TRBJ2-1; possibly TRBD2 for D (6 bases). This CDR3 comprises 11 residues. Germline CDR1 reads SGHNT; CDR2 reads YYREEE (reference sequence). Trimming removed 10 bases from V and 6 bases from J, with 11 bases in between.

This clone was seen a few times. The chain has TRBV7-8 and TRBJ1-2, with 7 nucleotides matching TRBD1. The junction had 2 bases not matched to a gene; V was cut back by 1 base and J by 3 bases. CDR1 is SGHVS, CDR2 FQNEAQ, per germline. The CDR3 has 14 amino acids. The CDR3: CASSLGQGDYGYTF. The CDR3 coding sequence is TGTGCCAGCAGCTTAGGGCAGGGGGACTATGGCTACACCTTC.

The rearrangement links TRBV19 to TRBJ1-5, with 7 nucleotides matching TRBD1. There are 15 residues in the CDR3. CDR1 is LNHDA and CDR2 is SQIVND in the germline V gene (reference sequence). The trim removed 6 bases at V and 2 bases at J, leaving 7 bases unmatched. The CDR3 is CASRTQGSGNQPQHF. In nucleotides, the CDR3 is TGTGCCAGTAGGACACAGGGGAGCGGCAATCAGCCCCAGCATTTT.

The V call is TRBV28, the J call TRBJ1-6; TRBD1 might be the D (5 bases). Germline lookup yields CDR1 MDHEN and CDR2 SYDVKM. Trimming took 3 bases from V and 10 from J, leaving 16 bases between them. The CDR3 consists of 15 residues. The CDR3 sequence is CASSLGGVIRSPLHF. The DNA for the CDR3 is TGTGCCAGCAGTTTGGGAGGGGTTATTCGATCACCCCTCCACTTT.

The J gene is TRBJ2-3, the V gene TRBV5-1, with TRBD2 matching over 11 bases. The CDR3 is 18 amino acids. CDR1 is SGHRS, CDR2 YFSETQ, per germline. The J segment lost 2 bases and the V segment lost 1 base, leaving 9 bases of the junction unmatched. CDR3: CASSLNSRLAGYTDTQYF. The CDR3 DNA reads TGCGCCAGCAGCTTGAATTCGCGACTAGCGGGGTACACAGATACGCAGTATTTT. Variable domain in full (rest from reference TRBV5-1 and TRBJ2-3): KAGVTQTPRYLIKTRGQQVTLSCSPISGHRSVSWYQQTPGQGLQFLFEYFSETQRNKGNFPGRFSGRQFSNSRSEMNVSTLELGDSALYLCASSLNSRLAGYTDTQYFGPGTRLTVL.

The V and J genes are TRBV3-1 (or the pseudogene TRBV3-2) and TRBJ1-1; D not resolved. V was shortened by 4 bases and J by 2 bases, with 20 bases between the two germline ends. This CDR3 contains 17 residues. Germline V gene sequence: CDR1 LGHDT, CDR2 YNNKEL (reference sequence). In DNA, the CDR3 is TGTGCCAGCAGCCCCCGAGGCAGCGGAGCGGGCAACACTGAAGCTTTCTTT. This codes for CASSPRGSGAGNTEAFF.

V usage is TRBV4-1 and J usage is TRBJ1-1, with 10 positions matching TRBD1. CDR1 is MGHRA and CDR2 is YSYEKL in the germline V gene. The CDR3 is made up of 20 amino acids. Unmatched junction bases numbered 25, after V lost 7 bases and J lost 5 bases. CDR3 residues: CASTIGVTGGFFLPPTEAFF. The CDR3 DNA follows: TGCGCCAGCACCATAGGGGTGACAGGGGGCTTCTTCCTACCCCCTACTGAAGCTTTCTTT.

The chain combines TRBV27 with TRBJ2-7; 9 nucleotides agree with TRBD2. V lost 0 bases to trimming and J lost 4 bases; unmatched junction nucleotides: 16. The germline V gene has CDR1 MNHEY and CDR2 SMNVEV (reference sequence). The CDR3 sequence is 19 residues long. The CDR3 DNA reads TGTGCCAGCAGTTTATCGGTACCGGAAGCGGGAGGCCCTCCTTACGAGCAGTACTTC. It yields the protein CASSLSVPEAGGPPYEQYF.

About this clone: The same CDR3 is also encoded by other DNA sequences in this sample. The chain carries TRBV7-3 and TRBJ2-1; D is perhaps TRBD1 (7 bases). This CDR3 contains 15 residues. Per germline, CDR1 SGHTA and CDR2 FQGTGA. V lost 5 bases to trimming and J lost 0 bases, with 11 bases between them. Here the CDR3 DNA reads TGTGCCAGCAGCCCAGGGGGGAGCTCCTACAATGAGCAGTTCTTC. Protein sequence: CASSPGGSSYNEQFF.

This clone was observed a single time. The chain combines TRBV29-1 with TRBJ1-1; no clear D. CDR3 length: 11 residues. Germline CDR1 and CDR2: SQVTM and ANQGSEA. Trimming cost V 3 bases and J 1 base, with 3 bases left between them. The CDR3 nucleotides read TGCAGCGTTGACGGGAACACTGAAGCTTTCTTT. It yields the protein CSVDGNTEAFF.

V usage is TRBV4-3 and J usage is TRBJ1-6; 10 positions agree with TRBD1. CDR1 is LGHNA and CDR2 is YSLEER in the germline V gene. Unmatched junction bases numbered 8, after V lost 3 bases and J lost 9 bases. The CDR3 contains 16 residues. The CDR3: CASSQTDRGKGSPLHF. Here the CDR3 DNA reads TGCGCCAGCAGCCAGACGGACAGGGGGAAAGGTTCACCCCTCCACTTT.

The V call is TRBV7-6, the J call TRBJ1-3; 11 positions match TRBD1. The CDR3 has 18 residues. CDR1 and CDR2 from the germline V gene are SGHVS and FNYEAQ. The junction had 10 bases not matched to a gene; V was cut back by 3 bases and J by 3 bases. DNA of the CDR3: TGTGCCAGCAGCTTTAAGGGAGGACAGGGGGCAGGTGGAAACACCATATATTTT. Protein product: CASSFKGGQGAGGNTIYF.

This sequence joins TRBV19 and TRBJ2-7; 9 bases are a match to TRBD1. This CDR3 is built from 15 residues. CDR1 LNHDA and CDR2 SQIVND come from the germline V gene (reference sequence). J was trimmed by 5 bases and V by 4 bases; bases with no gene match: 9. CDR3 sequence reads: CASSTRGQGKDEQYF. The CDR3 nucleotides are TGTGCCAGTAGTACCCGAGGACAGGGGAAGGACGAGCAGTACTTC.

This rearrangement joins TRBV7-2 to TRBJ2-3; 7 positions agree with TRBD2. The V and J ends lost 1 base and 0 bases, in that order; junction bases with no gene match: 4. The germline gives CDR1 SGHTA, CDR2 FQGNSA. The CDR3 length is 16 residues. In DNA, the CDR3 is TGTGCCAGCAGCTTAGTAACGGGACTAAGCACAGATACGCAGTATTTT. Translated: CASSLVTGLSTDTQYF.

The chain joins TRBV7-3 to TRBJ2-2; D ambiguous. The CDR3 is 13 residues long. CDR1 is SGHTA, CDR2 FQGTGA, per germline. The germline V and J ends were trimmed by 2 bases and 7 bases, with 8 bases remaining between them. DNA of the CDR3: TGTGCCAGCAGCTTATTGACGGGCGGGGAGCTGTTTTTT. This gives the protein CASSLLTGGELFF. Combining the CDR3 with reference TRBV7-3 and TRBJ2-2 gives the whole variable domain GAGVSQTPSNKVTEKGKYVELRCDPISGHTALYWYRQSLGQGPEFLIYFQGTGAADDSGLPNDRFFAVRPEGSVSTLKIQRTERGDSAVYLCASSLLTGGELFFGEGSRLTVL.

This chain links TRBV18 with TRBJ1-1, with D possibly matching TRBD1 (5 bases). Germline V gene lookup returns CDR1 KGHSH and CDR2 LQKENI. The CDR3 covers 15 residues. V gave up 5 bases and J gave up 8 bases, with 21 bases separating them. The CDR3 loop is CASSVRGAGESEAFF. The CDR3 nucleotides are TGTGCCAGCTCAGTGAGGGGCGCGGGAGAATCCGAAGCTTTCTTT. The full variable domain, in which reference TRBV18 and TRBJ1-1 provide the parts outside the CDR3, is NAGVMQNPRHLVRRRGQEARLRCSPMKGHSHVYWYRQLPEEGLKFMVYLQKENIIDESGMPKERFSAEFPKEGPSILRIQQVVRGDSAAYFCASSVRGAGESEAFFGQGTRLTVV.

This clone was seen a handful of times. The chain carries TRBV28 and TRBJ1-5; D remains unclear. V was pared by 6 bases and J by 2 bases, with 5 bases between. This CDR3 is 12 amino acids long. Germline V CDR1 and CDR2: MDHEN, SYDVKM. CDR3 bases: TGTGCCAGCAGGCAGGGCAATCAGCCCCAGCATTTT. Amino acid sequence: CASRQGNQPQHF.

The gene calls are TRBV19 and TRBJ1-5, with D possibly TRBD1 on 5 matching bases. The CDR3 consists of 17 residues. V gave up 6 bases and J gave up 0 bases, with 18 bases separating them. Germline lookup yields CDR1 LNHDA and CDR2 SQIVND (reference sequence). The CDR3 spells CASSFRGAGSSNQPQHF. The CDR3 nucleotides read TGTGCCAGTAGCTTCCGCGGGGCAGGGAGTAGCAATCAGCCCCAGCATTTT.